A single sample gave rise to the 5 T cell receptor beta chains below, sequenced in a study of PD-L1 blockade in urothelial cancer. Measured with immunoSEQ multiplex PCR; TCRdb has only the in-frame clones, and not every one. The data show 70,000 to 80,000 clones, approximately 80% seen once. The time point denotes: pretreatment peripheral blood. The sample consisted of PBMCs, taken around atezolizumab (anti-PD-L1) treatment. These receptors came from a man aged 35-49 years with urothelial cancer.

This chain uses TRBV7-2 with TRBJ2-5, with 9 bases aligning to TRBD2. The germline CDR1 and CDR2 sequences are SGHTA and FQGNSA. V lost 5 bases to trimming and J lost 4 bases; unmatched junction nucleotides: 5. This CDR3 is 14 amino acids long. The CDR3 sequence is CASSISGSAETQYF. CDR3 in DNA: TGTGCCAGCAGCATTAGCGGGAGTGCAGAGACCCAGTACTTC.

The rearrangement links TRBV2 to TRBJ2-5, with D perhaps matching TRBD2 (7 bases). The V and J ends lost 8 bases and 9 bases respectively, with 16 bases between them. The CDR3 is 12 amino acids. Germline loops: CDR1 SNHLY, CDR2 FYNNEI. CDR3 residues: CASRGALGAQYF. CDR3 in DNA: TGTGCCAGCCGGGGGGCCCTTGGGGCCCAGTACTTC. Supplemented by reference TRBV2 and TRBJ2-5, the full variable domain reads EPEVTQTPSHQVTQMGQEVILRCVPISNHLYFYWYRQILGQKVEFLVSFYNNEISEKSEIFDDQFSVERPDGSNFTLKIRSTKLEDSAMYFCASRGALGAQYFGPGTRLLVL.

DNA for the CDR3: TGTGCCAGTACGCGCAGGGCCAATCAGCCCCAGCATTTT. Translation gives CASTRRANQPQHF. The chain has TRBV19 and TRBJ1-5; tentatively, D is TRBD1 (5 bases). Trimming stripped 7 bases from V and 3 bases from J, with 10 bases between. CDR3 length equals 13 residues. The germline CDR1 and CDR2 sequences are LNHDA and SQIVND (reference sequence).

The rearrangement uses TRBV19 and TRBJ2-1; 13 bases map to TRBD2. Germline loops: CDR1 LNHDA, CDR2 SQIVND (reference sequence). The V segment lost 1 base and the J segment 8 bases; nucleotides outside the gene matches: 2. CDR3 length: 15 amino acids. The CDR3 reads CASSIALAGGDEQFF. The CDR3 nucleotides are TGTGCCAGTAGTATAGCACTAGCGGGAGGGGATGAGCAGTTCTTC.

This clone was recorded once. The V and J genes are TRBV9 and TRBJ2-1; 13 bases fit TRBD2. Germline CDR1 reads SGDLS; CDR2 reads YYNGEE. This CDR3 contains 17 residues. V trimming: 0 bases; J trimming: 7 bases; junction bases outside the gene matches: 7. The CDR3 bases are TGTGCCAGCAGCGTAGAGCTGCGGACTAGCGGGAGTAATGAGCAGTTCTTC. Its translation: CASSVELRTSGSNEQFF. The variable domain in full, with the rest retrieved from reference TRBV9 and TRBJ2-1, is DSGVTQTPKHLITATGQRVTLRCSPRSGDLSVYWYQQSLDQGLQFLIQYYNGEERAKGNILERFSAQQFPDLHSELNLSSLELGDSALYFCASSVELRTSGSNEQFFGPGTRLTVL.